This T cell receptor (beta chain) was profiled in a study of cytomegalovirus exposure and HLA in healthy donors (dated by TCRdb to the late 2010s). Regarding the complete study: An earlier analysis of about 530 of the donors reported under 300 Gb of sequence data and 117 million unique TCR beta sequences obtained from about 200 million T cells. An early release that covered more than 550 HLA-typed donors contained approximately 300 gigabases of sequencing data and about 93 million unique TCR sequences. The genetic ancestry cluster associated with self-reported Caucasian donors included about four fifths of the roughly 390 genotyped donors. The study aimed to test whether signatures of past pathogen exposure could be identified by cataloging public T cell receptors. Using immunosequencing, the study profiled T cell repertoires from around 680 subjects and related those repertoires to cytomegalovirus serostatus. Along with the roughly 610-subject first cohort, a separate validation cohort of over a hundred different subjects was used. To predict cytomegalovirus infection status, the study brought together high-throughput TCR immunosequencing, statistical association of individual TCRs with disease status, and machine learning. In a later analysis, previously published TCR beta repertoires from about 640 donors were re-analyzed and high-resolution HLA genotyping was added so that TCR occurrence patterns could be studied. In the later analysis, no new phenotypic data were used to find candidate immune exposures; instead, reliance was placed on TCR beta sequences and their occurrence across donors. An earlier analysis of some 500 of the donors used high-throughput TCR beta sequencing to judge whether each TCR beta V gene segment behaved as functional or pseudogenic. Donor age, sex, ethnicity and CMV serostatus were collected together with the repertoire data. A later genetic analysis took genome-wide SNP genotypes for 398 of the 666 donors and used that subset as a discovery cohort. All discovery cohort repertoires had been generated on a single sequencing platform. Both class I and class II loci were covered by HLA typing, at four-digit resolution. Typing coverage differed by locus: A, B, C, DRB1 and DQB1 were typed in about 620-630 donors, DQA1 in about 510, DPA1 in 600 to 610, and DPB1 in approximately 450. Five DR-DQ haplotypes were treated as single units for association and clustering because of strong linkage in the cohort. Among about 370 genotyped donors of the cohort, an average of approximately 240,000 unique TCR beta nucleotide sequences was sequenced per donor, of which about 18% were non-productive. What the work shows at the level of the full study, not this receptor alone: In a later genetic analysis, fewer N-insertions in productive TCRs were reported among donors in an Asian-associated ancestry cluster than the roughly 700-donor mean. A further reported finding was that TCR beta sequences accurately predicted the HLA-A and HLA-B alleles for most subjects in the first cohort. In vitro tests confirmed that a few of the cytomegalovirus-associated TCR beta chains recognize cytomegalovirus antigens. Because counts were too low, about 15 rarely observed V segments, including chromosome 9 orphons, were left out of the earlier analysis of 587 of the donors. V-gene and J-gene trimming of TCR beta chains was associated with a missense DCLRE1C variant in a later genetic analysis, and the association was replicated in an independent cohort. Strong co-occurrence of HLA alleles, especially DR and DQ, made assigning TCR associations to individual alleles difficult. Broadly in line with IMGT annotations, most TCR beta V segments showed up in productive rearrangements about 87% or about 30% of the time in an earlier analysis of 450 to 600 of the donors. Across donors, most TCR sequences were observed very rarely, whereas some public TCRs were present in many individuals. Correlated functional status among segregating V segments might be attributable to linkage disequilibrium, but an unknown experimental factor could not be ruled out. Because HLA typing was unavailable for some donors at each locus, only the typed subset was used in association tests. Some IMGT-functional V segments, including TRBV6-2 and TRBV6-3, could not be distinguished by the 87-base-pair reads and were therefore excluded. The only immune exposure information available for the cohort was CMV serostatus. The classifier was reported to diagnose cytomegalovirus status with high specificity and sensitivity in both the original cohort and the validation cohort. A group of highly shared sequence variants was considered likely to be a technical artifact of the sequencing pipeline. The cohort was sequenced for TCR beta chains only, and without alpha or paired-chain data the features that could be detected were limited. In a later analysis, most CMV-associated TCR beta chains were found to appear HLA-restricted, with HLA associations seemingly driven largely by CMV exposure. The authors suggested that the approach could potentially be extended to other disease states and immunological phenotypes. A later analysis associated 16,951 TCR beta sequences with specific HLA alleles at a false discovery rate of 0.05. In the study, approximately 160 TCR beta chains were listed as associated with cytomegalovirus. According to a later analysis, TCR association rates differed among HLA loci, with DRB1 alleles showing the most associated TCRs and HLA-C alleles showing the fewest. Several of the top co-occurrence clusters appeared to be linked to parvovirus B19, influenza, CMV and Epstein-Barr virus, according to a later analysis. The presence/absence analyses assumed that sequencing depth was roughly uniform across donors, and that assumption may not be true. Compared with equally common non-associated chains, HLA-associated TCR beta chains in a later analysis were more clonally expanded and had lower generation probabilities.

The CDR3, cysteine through phenylalanine, is 14 amino acids long. CDR3 DNA only is kept here, 42 bases in frame from base 1. The germline V gene provides CDR1 LGHNA and CDR2 YNFKEQ. For this chain, trimming is 0 bases at the V end and 8 bases at the J end, and the number of junction bases without a gene match is 5. The library was produced with the immunoSEQ multiplex PCR assay. For the multiplex PCR, a mixture combining 60 forward primers for TCR Vbeta segments and 13 reverse primers for TCR Jbeta segments was used. Amplification of the CDR3 region of rearranged TCR beta genes was performed with a multiplex PCR assay on genomic DNA. The amplified TCR beta libraries were sequenced on the Illumina HiSeq System as 87-base-pair reads. The paper's data handling went like this. A later analysis tallied some 79 million unique TCR beta chains across the 700 or so repertoires, and 10 million to 11 million of those chains were shared by two or more donors. A nearest-neighbor algorithm error-corrected the raw reads and collapsed the reads into unique sequences, merging closely related sequences to remove PCR and sequencing errors. CDR3 sequences were aligned to IMGT reference sequences to assign V, D and J gene segments. For a sequence to be retained, a match of at least six nucleotides was required to both a V gene segment and a J gene segment. Rearrangements were classified as productive when the CDR3 lacked stop codons and remained in frame with V and J, and all other rearrangements were classified as non-productive. CDR3 was defined according to IMGT convention as the region running from the second conserved V-encoded cysteine to the conserved J-encoded phenylalanine. The earlier analysis of about 560 of the donors excluded any sequence lacking an unambiguous match to a single V gene segment. An earlier analysis of 587 of the donors called V segments functional above 56.7% productive rearrangements and segregating when the between-donor standard deviation exceeded 5%. A statistical classification framework was built to diagnose cytomegalovirus status from the catalog of TCR beta chain sequences. In a later analysis, V and J genes were assigned by comparing TCR nucleotide sequences against IMGT/GENE-DB human TR gene sequences. In a later analysis, CDR3 sequences and most-parsimonious VDJ recombination scenarios were assigned using the TCRdist pipeline. In a later analysis, every TCR beta chain was defined by the combination of its CDR3 amino acid sequence and its V-gene family, and reads without a unique V-gene family were dropped. To address suspected cross-contamination and a sequencing artifact, a later analysis removed a few hundred highly shared, low-generation-probability nucleotide sequences. In a later analysis, a clonal expansion index was calculated for each public chain from normalized within-repertoire ranks of inferred template counts. In a later analysis, generation probabilities were computed using a VDJ recombination model fitted to out-of-frame rearrangements, and the results were checked against IGoR. In a later analysis, TCR-TCR, TCR-HLA and TCR-CMV co-occurrence was scored with hypergeometric tests, and a repertoire-size bias correction was applied to TCR pairs. In a later analysis, false discovery rates were estimated by permuting HLA or CMV assignments 20 times. In a later analysis, co-occurring TCRs were grouped using DBSCAN, and TCRdist sequence similarity was added for clustering within HLA-allele-positive subsets. For co-occurrence clustering, repertoires with fewer than 30,000 or more than 120,000 public chains were excluded, along with roughly 5 repertoires with anomalous nucleotide sharing. Held by TCRdb, this immuneACCESS table contains in-frame sequences only and omits some clones. Under half of the omission traces to an unresolved V gene where checked; the cause of the rest is unknown. D and trimming come from the DNA, and the V and J calls and clone size come from that table. Present in this sample are around 230,000 clones, about three quarters of which were seen just once. Approximately 0.47% of the sample rests with the top ten.

In regard to this clone: Its specific antigen is unknown. Base qualities were left out, and no much larger clone turns up one base away.

The cohort consisted of 600 or so healthy bone marrow donors. All cohort members were sampled while nominally healthy, although unrecorded immune exposures were likely present. The donor was CMV seronegative and was included in the group of 352 seronegative cohort members. Each donor provided a peripheral blood sample, and peripheral blood mononuclear cells were used for TCR beta sequencing. Genomic DNA was extracted from the blood cell samples with the Qiagen DNeasy Blood Extraction Kit. The clonotype comes from a boy under 18 in good health and CMV-seronegative. The chain joins TRBV4-2 to TRBJ1-2; TRBD1 matches 8 bases in the middle. The specimen was PBMCs. The CDR3 is CASSQDADRDGYTF. The nucleotides read TGTGCCAGCAGCCAAGATGCGGACAGGGACGGCTACACCTTC.